This entry lists 23 T cell receptor beta chains sequenced from one sample in a study of immune heterogeneity within non-small cell lung tumors. Multiplex PCR amplified the TCR beta CDR3 region. Its first round ran for around 10 cycles with 32 V and 13 J primers. TCRdb re-called the multiplex PCR reads with MiXCR, one entry per CDR3 protein. There are fewer than 4,500 distinct CDR3 sequences in the sample; about 25% occur only once, and approximately 9.8% lies in the top ten. TCRs were amplified from approximately 600 ng gDNA of bulk tumor per sample. From each primary tumor, several far-apart biopsies were obtained during surgery. Surgery that was curative in intent was performed on patients with untreated, newly diagnosed non-small cell lung cancer. Material for sequencing was lung tumor tissue. The receptors originated from a man aged 50 to 60 with non-small cell lung cancer.

By its share, this clonotype is medium-sized (0.01 to 0.1%). The junction departs from the called germline gene at one end, perhaps through a read error. V is TRBV28 and J is TRBJ2-4; D call uncertain. The germline V gene has CDR1 MDHEN and CDR2 SYDVKM. The CDR3 has 13 amino acids. CDR3 protein: CASSNRAINIQYF. The CDR3 nucleotides read TGTGCCAGCAGCAACCGGGCCATAAACATTCAGTACTTC.

As regards this clonotype: The junction and the germline gene differ at one end; a read error may be behind it. This sequence joins TRBV7-8 and TRBJ2-1; no firm D call. Germline V gives CDR1 SGHVS, CDR2 FQNEAQ. This CDR3 has 14 residues. The CDR3 loop reads CPSSLQQRSNEQFF. CDR3 bases: TGTCCCAGCAGCTTACAGCAGCGTTCCAATGAGCAGTTCTTC.

This clonotype is classed as medium-sized. This chain connects TRBV7-2 to TRBJ2-1; 12 bases line up with TRBD2. Germline loops: CDR1 SGHTA, CDR2 FQGNSA. The CDR3 runs 14 residues. V was pared by 5 bases and J by 6 bases, with 2 bases of the junction left unmatched. CDR3 residues: CASSGGLAGNEQFF. In nucleotides, the CDR3 is TGTGCCAGCAGCGGGGGACTAGCGGGCAATGAGCAGTTCTTC.

Judged by abundance, this clonotype is medium-sized (0.01 to 0.1%). The genes are TRBV24-1 and TRBJ1-1, with 10 bases fitting TRBD1. V lost 6 bases, J lost 4 bases, and 7 bases stayed unmatched. This CDR3 is 15 amino acids long. Germline-derived CDR1 and CDR2 are KGHDR and SFDVKD. The CDR3 is CATSRQGAEGTEAFF. In DNA form, the CDR3 reads TGTGCCACCAGTCGACAGGGGGCGGAGGGCACTGAAGCTTTCTTT.

Judged by abundance, this clonotype is medium-sized. CDR3 DNA: TGTGCCAGCAGCTTACCGGGGGGGTTTGGGGTTTATAATTCACCCCTCCACTTT. Translated, it gives CASSLPGGFGVYNSPLHF. This sequence joins TRBV7-8 and TRBJ1-6, with D possibly matching TRBD1 (5 bases). The germline V gene encodes CDR1 SGHVS and CDR2 FQNEAQ. Trimming removed 2 bases at V and 4 bases at J, with 18 bases between. This CDR3 contains 18 residues.

This clonotype was detected many times. The gene calls are TRBV6-1 and TRBJ1-6; 9 bases are shared with TRBD1. Germline V gene lookup returns CDR1 MNHNS and CDR2 SASEGT. This CDR3 has 18 amino acids. V shed 5 bases, J shed 7 bases, and the junction held 15 bases outside the gene matches. The CDR3 coding sequence is TGTGCCAGCAGTTTTACCCGGGACAGGGCTCATGGGAATTCACCCCTCCACTTT. Protein sequence: CASSFTRDRAHGNSPLHF.

This clonotype ranks as medium-sized (0.01 to 0.1%). The chain couples TRBV12-3 or TRBV12-4 to TRBJ1-1; no clear D. Trimming left V 6 bases short and J 1 base short, with 6 bases between. The CDR3 has 12 amino acids. The CDR3 protein is CASSLTNTEAFF. CDR3 nucleotides: TGTGCCAGCAGCCTGACGAACACTGAAGCTTTCTTT.

In this sample, this clonotype is medium-sized. This chain links TRBV27 with TRBJ2-7, with D maybe TRBD2 (6 bases). The germline gives CDR1 MNHEY, CDR2 SMNVEV (reference sequence). V lost 6 bases to trimming and J lost 4 bases, with 19 bases between them. This CDR3 comprises 15 residues. In DNA form, the CDR3 reads TGTGCCAGCAGGATAGGGGTAGCGGAAATTTACGAGCAGTACTTC. Translating gives CASRIGVAEIYEQYF.

This clonotype has just a few counts. The chain has TRBV19 and TRBJ2-5; 13 bases are a match to TRBD2. CDR1 is LNHDA and CDR2 is SQIVND in the germline V gene (reference sequence). Trimming cost V 5 bases and J 5 bases; bases outside gene matches: 14. The CDR3 has 18 residues. The CDR3 is CASSSSIGGLAGFETQYF. The CDR3 region has the DNA TGTGCCAGTAGTTCATCAATAGGGGGACTAGCGGGGTTTGAGACCCAGTACTTC.

In its sample, this clonotype is medium-sized (0.01 to 0.1%). The chain uses TRBV5-1 and TRBJ2-3; perhaps D is TRBD1 or TRBD2 (5 bases each). V lost 5 bases and J 2 bases, leaving 15 bases between the germline ends. The CDR3 runs 15 residues. The germline CDR1 and CDR2 sequences are SGHRS and YFSETQ. CDR3 nucleotides: TGCGCCAGCAGGTATGTCGGGGCGAACACAGATACGCAGTATTTT. Translation: CASRYVGANTDTQYF.

In this sample, this clonotype turned up many times. CDR3 in amino acids: CASSLGGGLADTQYF. The CDR3 DNA reads as TGCGCCAGCAGCTTGGGGGGGGGTCTGGCAGATACGCAGTATTTT. The chain couples TRBV5-1 to TRBJ2-3, with TRBD2 identical over 7 bases. V shed 0 bases and J 4 bases; nucleotides not matched to a gene: 5. Per the germline V gene, CDR1 is SGHRS and CDR2 is YFSETQ. The length of the CDR3 is 15 residues.

Sample share makes this clonotype large. The chain employs TRBV6-1 and TRBJ1-1; TRBD1 matches at 7 bases. The V gene's germline CDR1 is MNHNS and CDR2 SASEGT. The trim removed 4 bases at V and 1 base at J, leaving 12 bases unmatched. The CDR3 spans 17 residues. CDR3 bases: TGTGCCAGCAGTGCCTTCTACAGGGGTCTGGGGAACACTGAAGCTTTCTTT. It yields the protein CASSAFYRGLGNTEAFF.

This clonotype is labeled as medium-sized (0.01 to 0.1%). The chain is built from TRBV9 and TRBJ2-5; D gene unclear. CDR1 SGDLS and CDR2 YYNGEE come from the germline V gene. Trimming removed 3 bases at V and 1 base at J, with 10 bases between. This CDR3 is built from 14 residues. CDR3 sequence reads: CASSATLLQETQYF. DNA of the CDR3: TGTGCCAGCAGCGCTACTCTACTCCAAGAGACCCAGTACTTC.

By share, this clonotype ranks as medium-sized. The V call is TRBV28, the J call TRBJ1-2; D is possibly TRBD1 (5 bases). The CDR3 has 13 amino acids. Trimming removed 3 bases from V and 4 bases from J, with 9 bases in between. The V gene's germline CDR1 is MDHEN and CDR2 SYDVKM. CDR3 sequence: CASSFLGLYGYTF. CDR3 nucleotides: TGTGCCAGCAGTTTCTTGGGGCTCTATGGCTACACCTTC.

This clonotype is categorized as medium-sized (0.01 to 0.1%). This chain connects TRBV12-3 or TRBV12-4 to TRBJ1-1; the match to TRBD1 covers 7 bases. Trimming removed 5 bases from V and 8 bases from J; junction bases left unmatched: 11. CDR3 length equals 14 residues. CDR3 bases: TGTGCCAGCAGTAAAAGACAGGGCGGTACCGAAGCTTTCTTT. Translated, it gives CASSKRQGGTEAFF.

This clonotype was counted at least ten times. In DNA, the CDR3 is TGTGCCAGCAGCCCTGGACAGGGTAAGGCGGTCACTGAAGCTTTCTTT. Encoded protein: CASSPGQGKAVTEAFF. The J gene is TRBJ1-1, the V gene TRBV3-1, with 8 bases fitting TRBD1. This CDR3 comprises 16 residues. V lost 4 bases to trimming and J lost 4 bases; unmatched junction nucleotides: 11. CDR1 is LGHDT and CDR2 is YNNKEL in the germline V gene (reference sequence).

This clonotype is labeled as medium-sized. V usage is TRBV6-1 and J usage is TRBJ1-5; D unclear. Trimming stripped 6 bases from V and 9 bases from J, with 12 bases between. CDR1 and CDR2 from the germline V gene are MNHNS and SASEGT. The CDR3 loop spans 12 amino acids. CDR3 nucleotide sequence: TGTGCCAGCAGCGGTCCGTTGGGGCCCCAGCATTTT. Translating it yields CASSGPLGPQHF.

This clonotype occurred a few times. Being one base from a much bigger clone, this may be a read error. V and J are TRBV2 and TRBJ2-5; TRBD1 matches at 8 bases. Germline V lookup: CDR1 SNHLY, CDR2 FYNNEI. CDR3 length equals 15 residues. The DNA of the CDR3 is TGTGACAGCATCTCCCGGGCAGGGGGCCTCGAGACCCAGTACTTC. It codes for CDSISRAGGLETQYF.

This clonotype is categorized as medium-sized. The chain uses TRBV6-1 and TRBJ1-5; 12 nucleotides align to TRBD1. CDR3 size: 14 residues. With V trimmed by 5 bases and J by 11 bases, 7 bases remained unmatched. From germline, CDR1 is MNHNS and CDR2 SASEGT. CDR3 coding DNA: TGTGCCAGCAGTCGGGACAGGGGGCTTATGGCCCAGCATTTT. Protein sequence: CASSRDRGLMAQHF.

This clonotype is classed as medium-sized. This chain connects TRBV11-2 to TRBJ2-7; the D is unclear. This CDR3 is built from 13 residues. V was trimmed by 0 bases and J by 6 bases, leaving 9 bases between them. Germline CDR1 reads SGHAT; CDR2 reads FQNNGV. This chain's CDR3 is CASSLESSSEQYF. The CDR3 nucleotides are TGTGCCAGCAGCTTAGAGAGTAGCTCCGAGCAGTACTTC.

This clonotype came up many times. The chain is built from TRBV4-2 and TRBJ2-6; 8 bases align to TRBD2. The CDR3 is made up of 19 amino acids. CDR1 is LGHNA and CDR2 is YNFKEQ in the germline V gene. V gave up 2 bases and J gave up 0 bases; unmatched junction bases: 9. The CDR3 region has the DNA TGTGCCAGCAGCCAACTTTTAGCGGGACCTAGCTCTGGGGCCAACGTCCTGACTTTC. It is translated as CASSQLLAGPSSGANVLTF.

In its sample, this clonotype ranks as medium-sized. V is TRBV19 and J is TRBJ2-1, with D possibly TRBD1 on 6 matching bases. Trimming stripped 2 bases from V and 1 base from J, with 9 bases between. This CDR3 is 15 amino acids long. CDR1 and CDR2 (germline): LNHDA, SQIVND (reference sequence). This CDR3 reads CASSIRGGSYNEQFF. DNA for the CDR3: TGTGCCAGTAGTATAAGAGGGGGTTCCTACAATGAGCAGTTCTTC.

This clonotype ranks as large (0.1 to 1%). DNA of the CDR3: TGTGCCAGCACACCACAGATCTCTGGAAACACCATATATTTT. Translation: CASTPQISGNTIYF. This chain links TRBV6-1 with TRBJ1-3; no firm D call. V was clipped by 7 bases and J by 0 bases, with 10 bases between them. This CDR3 has 14 residues. Per the germline V gene, CDR1 is MNHNS and CDR2 is SASEGT.